The clone carrying this T cell receptor (beta chain) was counted only a few times. The target antigen is unknown. This record belongs to a study of response to subunit inactivated influenza vaccine. Regarding the study as a whole: Authors suggested each seasonal flu vaccination may recruit only limited numbers of new T cells.

TCRdb called the RT-PCR reads again in MiXCR, with one record for every CDR3 protein. In the table there are 400,000 to 550,000 distinct CDR3 sequences, 25% of which are singletons. The CDR3 covers 16 residues. The junction had 5 bases not matched to a gene; V was cut back by 4 bases and J by 0 bases. Per germline, CDR1 MGHRA and CDR2 YSYEKL. The chain is built from TRBV4-1 and TRBJ2-3, with TRBD1 identical over 9 bases. The specimen comprised CD4+ T cells sorted from PBMCs, sampled 5 to 6 days after vaccination. This sequence originates from a man in his forties or fifties who received an inactivated influenza vaccine. CDR3 in DNA: TGCGCCAGCAGCCCTTGGGACAGGGCTAGCACAGATACGCAGTATTTT. Translated, it gives CASSPWDRASTDTQYF.